Following are 8 T cell receptor beta chains from one sample sequenced in a study of cytomegalovirus exposure and HLA in healthy donors. Amplification used 60 Vbeta primers and 13 Jbeta primers. Method: immunoSEQ multiplex PCR; TCRdb's copy keeps in-frame clones and lacks some. Of under 200,000 clones listed, approximately 70% were seen once; the top ten hold about 1.7%. The material sequenced was PBMCs. Receptors were obtained from a woman aged 25-40 years in good health and CMV-seronegative.

Remarks on this clone: Other DNA sequences in this specimen translate into the identical CDR3. The chain is built from TRBV5-8 and TRBJ1-2; unclear D gene. V was cut by 0 bases and J by 3 bases, with 9 bases left in between. The germline CDR1 and CDR2 sequences are SGHTS and YDEGEE. This CDR3 is built from 14 residues. The CDR3 coding sequence is TGTGCCAGCAGCTTGGTGTATCGAGACTATGGCTACACCTTC. This codes for CASSLVYRDYGYTF.

V is TRBV10-3 and J is TRBJ2-7, with 9 bases matching TRBD1. Germline CDR1 is ENHRY and CDR2 is SYGVKD. This CDR3 spans 12 amino acids. V gave up 3 bases and J gave up 10 bases; unmatched junction bases: 4. This CDR3 is CAISEGQGYQYF. In DNA form, the CDR3 reads TGTGCCATCAGTGAAGGACAGGGGTACCAGTACTTC.

The chain employs TRBV19 and TRBJ1-5; the D gene is possibly TRBD1 (5 bases). V lost 5 bases, J lost 1 base, and 15 bases lay in between. Germline V gene lookup returns CDR1 LNHDA and CDR2 SQIVND (reference sequence). This CDR3 is 16 amino acids long. The CDR3 sequence: CASSLRGEVSNQPQHF. CDR3 DNA sequence: TGTGCCAGTAGTTTAAGGGGCGAGGTGAGCAATCAGCCCCAGCATTTT. The whole variable domain, filled in from reference TRBV19 and TRBJ1-5, reads DGGITQSPKYLFRKEGQNVTLSCEQNLNHDAMYWYRQDPGQGLRLIYYSQIVNDFQKGDIAEGYSVSREKKESFPLTVTSAQKNPTAFYLCASSLRGEVSNQPQHFGDGTRLSIL.

The chain couples TRBV21-1 to TRBJ1-1. TRBV21-1 is reported as a pseudogene. CDR3 length: 17 amino acids. As DNA, the CDR3 is TGTGCCAGCAGCAAACCGGGAGGTTGGACAGAAAAAAATGGAGCTTTCTTT. As protein: CASSKPGGWTEKNGAFF.

The chain is built from TRBV21-1 and TRBJ2-3; the table assigns TRBD2, which was not confirmed against the DNA. TRBV21-1 is described as a pseudogene. The CDR3 is made up of 13 amino acids. CDR3 DNA: TGTGCCAGCAGCAAAGTCGGGGAGCTCGCGCAGTATTTT. Its translation is CASSKVGELAQYF.

The gene calls are TRBV19 and TRBJ2-7; 11 positions agree with TRBD2. Germline loops: CDR1 LNHDA, CDR2 SQIVND (reference sequence). V was clipped by 7 bases and J by 5 bases; unmatched bases: 4. The CDR3 is made up of 13 amino acids. The CDR3 coding sequence is TGTGCCAGTAAGACTAGCGGGAACCACGAGCAGTACTTC. Protein: CASKTSGNHEQYF. The full variable domain, in which reference TRBV19 and TRBJ2-7 provide the parts outside the CDR3, is DGGITQSPKYLFRKEGQNVTLSCEQNLNHDAMYWYRQDPGQGLRLIYYSQIVNDFQKGDIAEGYSVSREKKESFPLTVTSAQKNPTAFYLCASKTSGNHEQYFGPGTRLTVT.

This clone was detected only once. The gene calls are TRBV4-1 and TRBJ2-7; tentatively, D is TRBD2 (7 bases). Trimming shortened V by 2 bases and J by 3 bases, and 17 bases separated the two germline ends. Germline V gene sequence: CDR1 MGHRA, CDR2 YSYEKL. The CDR3 sequence is 16 residues long. CDR3 region: CASSQSARGGVYEQYF. The CDR3 region has the DNA TGCGCCAGCAGCCAATCCGCCAGGGGAGGGGTCTACGAGCAGTACTTC.

The chain is built from TRBV5-4 and TRBJ1-2; possibly TRBD1 for D (5 bases). The V end was cut by 2 bases, the J end by 4 bases, with 15 bases between. The CDR3 runs 15 residues. The V gene's germline CDR1 is SGHNT and CDR2 YYREEE (reference sequence). Written as DNA, the CDR3 is TGTGCCAGCAGCTTTCTTATCCAGGGTTTCTATGGCTACACCTTC. This codes for CASSFLIQGFYGYTF.